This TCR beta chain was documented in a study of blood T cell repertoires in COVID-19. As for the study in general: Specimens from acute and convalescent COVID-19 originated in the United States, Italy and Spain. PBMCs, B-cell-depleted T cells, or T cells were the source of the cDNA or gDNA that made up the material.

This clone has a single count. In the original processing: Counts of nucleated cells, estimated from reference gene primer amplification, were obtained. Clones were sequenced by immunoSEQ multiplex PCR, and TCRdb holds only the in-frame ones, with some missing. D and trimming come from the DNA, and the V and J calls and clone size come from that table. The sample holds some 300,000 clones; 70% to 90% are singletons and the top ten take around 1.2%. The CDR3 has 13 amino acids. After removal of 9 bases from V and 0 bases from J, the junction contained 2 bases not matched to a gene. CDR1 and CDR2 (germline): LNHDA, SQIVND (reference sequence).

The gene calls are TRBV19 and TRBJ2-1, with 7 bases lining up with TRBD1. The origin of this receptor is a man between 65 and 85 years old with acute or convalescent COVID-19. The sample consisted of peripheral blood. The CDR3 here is CASRDSSYNEQFF. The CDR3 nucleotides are TGTGCCAGCCGGGACAGCTCCTACAATGAGCAGTTCTTC.